These T cell receptor beta chains were read from a single sample in a study of T cells in Graves' hyperthyroidism and ophthalmopathy. TCRdb re-derived calls from the multiplex PCR reads in MiXCR, one entry per CDR3 protein. Among some 600,000 distinct CDR3 sequences, over 11% were seen once, and the ten largest hold 4.5% to 6%. Material: blood. The receptors derive from a woman younger than 45 with Graves' hyperthyroidism that later progressed to Graves' ophthalmopathy. Each CDR3 is given with its conserved first and last residue. The D gene is left open where the match is weak. Size tells how often a clone was seen (once, few, many) or the class of an expanded clone, and some rows leave it out.

abundance,j_gene,v_gene,d_gene,CDR3nt,CDR3aa
few,TRBJ1-1,TRBV4-1,.,TGCGCCAGCGGGGGAACGTCTGAAGCTTTCTTT,CASGGTSEAFF
many,TRBJ2-5,TRBV20-1,TRBD1,TGCAGTGCTAGGTCTTACAGGGGCCAAGAGACCCAGTACTTC,CSARSYRGQETQYF
many,TRBJ2-5,TRBV16,TRBD2,TGTGCCAGCAGCCGTACAGAGCGGGAGGGCCACCAGTACTTC,CASSRTEREGHQYF
many,TRBJ1-2,TRBV20-1,TRBD1,TGCAGTGCTCCGGGACAGCTAAGGAACTATGGCTACACCTTC,CSAPGQLRNYGYTF
.,TRBJ1-5,TRBV7-9,TRBD1,TGTGCCTGCCAAGGACAGGCCAATCAGCCCCAGCATTTT,CACQGQANQPQHF
many,TRBJ1-1,TRBV7-8,.,TGTGCCAGCAGCTCGGCCCCCCAGCGGACACCTAACACTGAAGCTTTCTTT,CASSSAPQRTPNTEAFF
many,TRBJ2-1,TRBV3-1,TRBD1,TGTGCCAGCAGCCAAGAGGGACAGGGGGCGAATGAGCAGTTCTTC,CASSQEGQGANEQFF
many,TRBJ2-5,TRBV19,TRBD2,TGTGCCAGTAGCCCTCACTTCCCCTCACTAGCGGGGGAAGAGACCCAGTACTTC,CASSPHFPSLAGEETQYF
many,TRBJ1-2,TRBV6-1,.,TGTGCCAGCACCCAAGAGGAGAACCCCGGAGGCTACACCTTC,CASTQEENPGGYTF
many,TRBJ2-3,TRBV5-1,.,TGCGCCAGCAGCTTAAACTCTCCAGGCACAGATACGCAGTATTTT,CASSLNSPGTDTQYF
few,TRBJ2-3,TRBV11-3,.,TGTGCCAGCAGTAAATCACCAGATACGCAGTATTTT,CASSKSPDTQYF
few,TRBJ2-1,TRBV10-3,TRBD2,TGTGCCATCAGGCGGACTAGCGGGCGAAACAATGAGCAGTTCTTC,CAIRRTSGRNNEQFF
.,TRBJ1-5,TRBV30,.,TGTGCCTGGAGCCGTTCCCTTGGGGATCAGCCCCAGCATTTT,CAWSRSLGDQPQHF
.,TRBJ1-6,TRBV27,.,TGTGCCAGCCGAGACCTAGTTTCGGGGTTATTACCCCTCCACTTT,CASRDLVSGLLPLHF
.,TRBJ2-3,TRBV18,TRBD2,TGTGCCAGCTCGCGGGATGGAGCGGGAGCTTCTGATACGCAGTATTTT,CASSRDGAGASDTQYF
many,TRBJ2-5,TRBV19,.,TGTGCCAGTAGTATCTGGGACACCCAAGAGACCCAGTACTTC,CASSIWDTQETQYF
many,TRBJ1-2,TRBV7-2,TRBD1,TGTGCCAGCAGCCCCTTGACAGGGAGGGATGGCTACACCTTC,CASSPLTGRDGYTF
many,TRBJ2-1,TRBV20-1,TRBD2,TGCAGTGCTGTCCATAGCGGGAGCGCGGAGCAGTTCTTC,CSAVHSGSAEQFF
.,TRBJ2-3,TRBV5-1,.,TGCGCCAGCAGCTCGGACCCGGGCGGGACAGATACGCAGTATTTT,CASSSDPGGTDTQYF
.,TRBJ2-3,TRBV19,TRBD2,TGTGCCAGTAGTATATGGCTAGCGGGAATCGCAGATACGCAGTATTTT,CASSIWLAGIADTQYF
many,TRBJ2-2,TRBV20-1,.,TGCAGTGCTAGCGAGTTATCCCAGGGGCGGACGAACACCGGGGAGCTGTTTTTT,CSASELSQGRTNTGELFF
many,TRBJ2-5,TRBV11-3,.,TGTGCCAGCACGCCGCCAGGCACTTTGGAAGAGACCCAGTACTTC,CASTPPGTLEETQYF
many,TRBJ2-7,TRBV5-1,.,TGCGCCAGCAGACGGGACCCGTCGTCCGAGCAGTACTTC,CASRRDPSSEQYF
many,TRBJ1-4,TRBV30,.,TGTGCCTGGAGTGACACAGGGAGGGGTGAAAAACTGTTTTTT,CAWSDTGRGEKLFF
few,TRBJ2-1,TRBV4-1,TRBD1,TGCGCCAGCAGCTCTAAAAGCGACAGGGTTTTCGATGAGCAGTTCTTC,CASSSKSDRVFDEQFF
.,TRBJ2-5,TRBV29-1,TRBD1,TGCAGCGCCCAGACAGGGGAAGAGACCCAGTACTTC,CSAQTGEETQYF
.,TRBJ2-2,TRBV29-1,.,TGCAGCGCTCGGGGGAACACCGGGGAGCTGTTTTTT,CSARGNTGELFF
.,TRBJ1-2,TRBV5-6,TRBD1,TGTGCCAGCAGCCTAGCTGGGACAGACCTTTTTGGCTACACCTTC,CASSLAGTDLFGYTF
many,TRBJ1-1,TRBV27,.,TGTGCCAGCAATTCCGTGGGACTTGGGGGTGAAGCTTTCTTT,CASNSVGLGGEAFF
many,TRBJ2-3,TRBV6-6,TRBD2,TGTGCCAGCAGTTACTCCGCGGGGGGGGGTGCAGATACGCAGTATTTT,CASSYSAGGGADTQYF
many,TRBJ1-1,TRBV7-9,.,TGTGCCAGCAGACCGGCCGGACAGCATTACACTGAAGCTTTCTTT,CASRPAGQHYTEAFF
.,TRBJ2-1,TRBV6-1,.,TGTGCCAGCAGGGGAAGGAGCGATATTATATCACCCAATGAGCAGTTCTTC,CASRGRSDIISPNEQFF
few,TRBJ1-2,TRBV4-3,TRBD1,TGCGCCAGCAGCCAAGGTCGGGCAGGGGGTCGCTACACCTTC,CASSQGRAGGRYTF
.,TRBJ2-7,TRBV19,.,TGTGCCAGTAGTATAGATCGGCACGGAGACAATGAGCAGTACTTC,CASSIDRHGDNEQYF
.,TRBJ2-7,TRBV7-9,TRBD2,TGTGCCAGCAGCCCCATTCTAGCGGTTACCTACGAGCAGTACTTC,CASSPILAVTYEQYF
few,TRBJ2-1,TRBV19,.,TGTGCCAGTAACGGATTCAATGAGCAGTTCTTC,CASNGFNEQFF
many,TRBJ2-5,TRBV7-2,TRBD2,TGTGCCAGCAGCCGACGACACGGACTAGCGGGAGGGGGGGAGACCCAGTACTTC,CASSRRHGLAGGGETQYF
.,TRBJ1-2,TRBV5-1,.,TGCGCCAGCAGCCAACCGACGGATAACTATGGCTACACCTTC,CASSQPTDNYGYTF
.,TRBJ2-6,TRBV7-9,TRBD1,TGTGCCAGCAGCTTACAACTGGGACAGGGAATCTCTGGGGCCAACGTCCTGACTTTC,CASSLQLGQGISGANVLTF
many,TRBJ2-1,TRBV15,.,TGTGCCACCAGCGTACGGGGACTGCCGAGCTCCTACAATGAGCAGTTCTTC,CATSVRGLPSSYNEQFF
few,TRBJ2-7,TRBV12-3/TRBV12-4,TRBD1,TGTGCCAGCAGTTCCGGGGATTCGGGACAGGGGGCCTACGAGCAGTACTTC,CASSSGDSGQGAYEQYF
many,TRBJ1-5,TRBV28,TRBD1,TGTGCCAGCAGTATAACCGGGACAGGTAATCAGCCCCAGCATTTT,CASSITGTGNQPQHF
many,TRBJ1-1,TRBV20-1,.,TGCAGTGCTAGGGGATCCAGTGAAGCTTTCTTT,CSARGSSEAFF
many,TRBJ1-1,TRBV29-1,.,TGCAGCGTTGGAGAGACAGACCTGAACACTGAAGCTTTCTTT,CSVGETDLNTEAFF
few,TRBJ1-3,TRBV18,TRBD1,TGTGCCAGCTCACCAGGGACACAGGGGGACAACACCATATATTTT,CASSPGTQGDNTIYF
.,TRBJ1-5,TRBV16,TRBD1,TGTGCCAGCAGCCAATCGGGACAGGGTGGCAACCAGCCCCAGCATTTT,CASSQSGQGGNQPQHF
many,TRBJ2-5,TRBV3-1,.,TGTGCCAGCAGCCAAGACACTCCCGGGGGAGAGACCCAGTACTTC,CASSQDTPGGETQYF
few,TRBJ2-7,TRBV7-2,.,TGTGCCAGCAGCCCCCGACACTCAGGTTCCTACGAGCAGTGCTTC,CASSPRHSGSYEQCF
many,TRBJ1-5,TRBV27,TRBD1,TGTGCCAGCAGGGACGGGACAGGGGGTAATCAGCCCCAGCATTTT,CASRDGTGGNQPQHF
many,TRBJ2-7,TRBV20-1,.,TGCAGTGCTCCCGGGACTCCTCCAACCTACGAGCAGTACTTC,CSAPGTPPTYEQYF
many,TRBJ1-5,TRBV28,.,TGTGCCAGCAGTTATGGACAGTACGATCAGCCCCAGCATTTT,CASSYGQYDQPQHF
.,TRBJ2-2,TRBV30,.,TGTGCCTGGAATCCAGGGAGAGGCGCCGGGGAGCTGTTTTTT,CAWNPGRGAGELFF
.,TRBJ2-5,TRBV9,.,TGTGCCAGCAGCGTAGCGGGGACCACGGAAGAGACCCAGTACTTC,CASSVAGTTEETQYF